The clone carrying this TCR beta chain occurred many times. Its antigen is still unknown. The record originates from a study of read filtering for tumor transcriptome and immune sequencing. Study-wide context: After DNase treatment, RNA was made into whole-transcriptome libraries. RNA-seq yielded only roughly 75 to 1,300 TCR reads, IR-seq about 3.5 to 10.27 million. Study-wide points: IR-seq and RNA-seq agreed better without single-read clonotypes. RNA-seq captured clonotypes less deeply and reliably than IR-seq.

The germline gives CDR1 SNHLY, CDR2 FYNNEI. The length of the CDR3 is 16 residues. The junction had 4 bases not matched to a gene; V was cut back by 0 bases and J by 7 bases. Molecular barcoded adaptors covering alpha/delta and beta/gamma chains were used on roughly 400 ng RNA. TCRdb itself ran the reads through MiXCR, one entry per CDR3 protein. The sample lists about 45,000 distinct CDR3 sequences, about 20% occurring once. Sequencing was carried out using a population of CD138-negative cells sorted from bone marrow. This chain uses TRBV2 with TRBJ2-1, with 12 positions matching TRBD1. The source is a donor older than 35 with multiple myeloma. In DNA, the CDR3 is TGTGCCAGCAGTGAAGCGTGGGGACAGGGGGCAAATGAGCAGTTCTTC. Translated, it gives CASSEAWGQGANEQFF.